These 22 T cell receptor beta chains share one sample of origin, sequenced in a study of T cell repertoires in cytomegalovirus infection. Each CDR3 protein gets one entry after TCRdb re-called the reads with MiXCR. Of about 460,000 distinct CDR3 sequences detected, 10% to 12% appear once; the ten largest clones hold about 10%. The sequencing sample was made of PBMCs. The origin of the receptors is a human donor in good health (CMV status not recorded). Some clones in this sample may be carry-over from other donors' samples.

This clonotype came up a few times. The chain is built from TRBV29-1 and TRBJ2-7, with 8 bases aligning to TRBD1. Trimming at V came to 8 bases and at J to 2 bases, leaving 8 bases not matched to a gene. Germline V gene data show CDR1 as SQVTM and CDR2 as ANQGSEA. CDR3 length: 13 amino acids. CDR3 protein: CSPGRDRTYEQYF. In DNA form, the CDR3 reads TGCAGCCCCGGCAGGGACAGGACCTACGAGCAGTACTTC.

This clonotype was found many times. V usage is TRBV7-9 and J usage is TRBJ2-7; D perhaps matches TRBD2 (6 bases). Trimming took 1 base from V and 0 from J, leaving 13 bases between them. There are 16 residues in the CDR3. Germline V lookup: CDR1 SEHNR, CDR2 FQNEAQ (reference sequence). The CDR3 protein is CASSLGEAGLSYEQYF. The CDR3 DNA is TGTGCCAGCAGCTTAGGGGAGGCAGGGCTCTCCTACGAGCAGTACTTC.

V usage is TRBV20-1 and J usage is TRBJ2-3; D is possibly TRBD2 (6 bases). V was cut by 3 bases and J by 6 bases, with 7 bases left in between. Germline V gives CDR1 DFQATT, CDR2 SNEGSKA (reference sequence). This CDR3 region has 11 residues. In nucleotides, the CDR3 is TGCAGTGCTAGGGCGGGGGATACGCAGTATTTT. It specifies CSARAGDTQYF.

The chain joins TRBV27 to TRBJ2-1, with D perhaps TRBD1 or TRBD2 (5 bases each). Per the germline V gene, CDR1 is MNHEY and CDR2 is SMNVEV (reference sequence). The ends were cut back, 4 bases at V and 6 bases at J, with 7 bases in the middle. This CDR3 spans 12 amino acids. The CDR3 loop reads CASSSGTNEQFF. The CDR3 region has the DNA TGTGCCAGCAGTTCAGGGACCAATGAGCAGTTCTTC.

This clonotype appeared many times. The CDR3 sequence: CASSRSGLEAFF. CDR3 DNA: TGTGCCAGCAGCCGCTCGGGGTTAGAAGCTTTCTTT. The J gene is TRBJ1-1, the V gene TRBV6-1; no clear D gene. The CDR3 covers 12 residues. The V and J ends lost 6 bases and 8 bases respectively, with 13 bases between them. Germline loops: CDR1 MNHNS, CDR2 SASEGT.

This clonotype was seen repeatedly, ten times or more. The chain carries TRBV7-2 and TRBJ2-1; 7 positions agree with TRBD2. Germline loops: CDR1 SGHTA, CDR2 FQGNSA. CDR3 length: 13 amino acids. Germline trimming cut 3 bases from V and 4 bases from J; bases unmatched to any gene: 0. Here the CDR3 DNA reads TGTGCCAGCAGCTTCGGGGGGTACAATGAGCAGTTCTTC. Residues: CASSFGGYNEQFF.

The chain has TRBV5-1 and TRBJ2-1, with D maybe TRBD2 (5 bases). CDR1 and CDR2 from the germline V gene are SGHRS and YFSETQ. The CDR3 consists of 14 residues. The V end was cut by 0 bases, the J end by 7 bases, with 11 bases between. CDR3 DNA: TGCGCCAGCAGCTTGGCCTCCCCGGGGAATGAGCAGTTCTTC. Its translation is CASSLASPGNEQFF.

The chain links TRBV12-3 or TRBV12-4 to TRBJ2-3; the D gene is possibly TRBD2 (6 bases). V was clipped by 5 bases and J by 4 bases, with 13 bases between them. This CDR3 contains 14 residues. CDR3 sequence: CASSLGTASDTQYF. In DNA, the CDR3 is TGTGCCAGCAGTCTCGGGACTGCCTCAGATACGCAGTATTTT.

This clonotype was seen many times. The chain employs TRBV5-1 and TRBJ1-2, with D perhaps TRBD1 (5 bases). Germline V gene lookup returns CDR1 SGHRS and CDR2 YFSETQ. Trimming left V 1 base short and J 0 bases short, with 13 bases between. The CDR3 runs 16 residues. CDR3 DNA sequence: TGCGCCAGCAGCTTGTTATCAGGGCCAACTAACTATGGCTACACCTTC. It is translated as CASSLLSGPTNYGYTF. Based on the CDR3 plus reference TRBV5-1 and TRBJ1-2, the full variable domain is KAGVTQTPRYLIKTRGQQVTLSCSPISGHRSVSWYQQTPGQGLQFLFEYFSETQRNKGNFPGRFSGRQFSNSRSEMNVSTLELGDSALYLCASSLLSGPTNYGYTFGSGTRLTVV.

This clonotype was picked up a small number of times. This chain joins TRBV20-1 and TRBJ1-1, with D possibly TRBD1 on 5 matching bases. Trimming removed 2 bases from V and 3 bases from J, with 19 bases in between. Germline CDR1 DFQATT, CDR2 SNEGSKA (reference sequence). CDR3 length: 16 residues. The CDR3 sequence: CSARHKKGTGDTEAFF. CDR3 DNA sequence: TGCAGTGCTAGACATAAAAAAGGGACCGGGGACACTGAAGCTTTCTTT.

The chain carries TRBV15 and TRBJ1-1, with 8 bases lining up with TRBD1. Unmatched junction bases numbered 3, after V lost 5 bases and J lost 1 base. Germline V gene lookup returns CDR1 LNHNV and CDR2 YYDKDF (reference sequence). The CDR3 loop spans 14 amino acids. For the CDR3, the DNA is TGTGCCACCAGCCCCGGACAGGGGAACACTGAAGCTTTCTTT. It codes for CATSPGQGNTEAFF.

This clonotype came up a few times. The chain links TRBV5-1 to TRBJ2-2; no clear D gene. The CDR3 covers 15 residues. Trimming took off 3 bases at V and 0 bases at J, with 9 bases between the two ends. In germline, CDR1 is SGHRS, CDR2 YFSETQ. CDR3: CASSSRATNTGELFF. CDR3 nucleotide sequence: TGCGCCAGCAGCTCCCGGGCCACGAACACCGGGGAGCTGTTTTTT.

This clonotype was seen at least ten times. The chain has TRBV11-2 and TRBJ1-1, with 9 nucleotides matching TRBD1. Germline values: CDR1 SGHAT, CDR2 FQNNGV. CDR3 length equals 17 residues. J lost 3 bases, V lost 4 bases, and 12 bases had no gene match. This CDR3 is CASSSYARDRAYTEAFF. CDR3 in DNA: TGTGCCAGCAGCTCTTACGCGAGGGACAGGGCTTACACTGAAGCTTTCTTT.

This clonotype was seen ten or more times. CDR3 residues: CASSHDRTIHYEQYF. In nucleotides, the CDR3 is TGCGCCAGCAGCCACGATCGGACTATACACTACGAGCAGTACTTC. This chain links TRBV5-1 with TRBJ2-7; possibly TRBD2 for D (6 bases). Trimming left V 4 bases short and J 3 bases short, with 17 bases between. This CDR3 contains 15 residues. Looked up from germline, CDR1 is SGHRS and CDR2 is YFSETQ. Together with reference TRBV5-1 and TRBJ2-7, the CDR3 gives the full variable domain: KAGVTQTPRYLIKTRGQQVTLSCSPISGHRSVSWYQQTPGQGLQFLFEYFSETQRNKGNFPGRFSGRQFSNSRSEMNVSTLELGDSALYLCASSHDRTIHYEQYFGPGTRLTVT.

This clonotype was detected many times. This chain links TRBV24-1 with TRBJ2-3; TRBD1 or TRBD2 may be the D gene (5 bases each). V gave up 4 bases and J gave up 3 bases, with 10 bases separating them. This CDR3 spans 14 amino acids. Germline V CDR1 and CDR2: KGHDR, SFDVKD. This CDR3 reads CATSESGTTDTQYF. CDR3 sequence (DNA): TGTGCCACCAGTGAATCTGGGACGACAGATACGCAGTATTTT.

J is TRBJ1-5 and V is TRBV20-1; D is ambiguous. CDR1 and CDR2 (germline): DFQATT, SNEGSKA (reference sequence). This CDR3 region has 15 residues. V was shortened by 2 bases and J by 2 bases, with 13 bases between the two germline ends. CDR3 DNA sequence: TGCAGTGCTAGATCGGGCCCGGCGGGCAATCAGCCCCAGCATTTT. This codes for CSARSGPAGNQPQHF.

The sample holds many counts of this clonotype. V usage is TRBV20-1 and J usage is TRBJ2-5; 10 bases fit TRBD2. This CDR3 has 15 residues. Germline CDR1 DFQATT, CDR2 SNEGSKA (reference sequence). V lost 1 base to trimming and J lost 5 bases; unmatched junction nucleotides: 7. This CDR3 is CSARAEREGLETQYF. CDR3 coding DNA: TGCAGTGCTAGAGCAGAGCGGGAGGGCCTTGAGACCCAGTACTTC.

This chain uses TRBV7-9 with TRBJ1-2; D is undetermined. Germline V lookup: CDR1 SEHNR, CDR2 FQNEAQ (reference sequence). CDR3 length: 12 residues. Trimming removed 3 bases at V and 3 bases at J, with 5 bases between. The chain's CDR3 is CASSFQDYGYTF. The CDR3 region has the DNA TGTGCCAGCAGCTTCCAGGACTATGGCTACACCTTC. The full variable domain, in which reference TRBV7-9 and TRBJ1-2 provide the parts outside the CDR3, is DTGVSQNPRHKITKRGQNVTFRCDPISEHNRLYWYRQTLGQGPEFLTYFQNEAQLEKSRLLSDRFSAERPKGSFSTLEIQRTEQGDSAMYLCASSFQDYGYTFGSGTRLTVV.

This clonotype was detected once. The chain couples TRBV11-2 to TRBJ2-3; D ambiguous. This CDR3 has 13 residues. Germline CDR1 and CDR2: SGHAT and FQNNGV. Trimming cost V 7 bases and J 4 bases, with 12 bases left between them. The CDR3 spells CASTPWRADTQYF. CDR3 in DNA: TGTGCCAGCACCCCATGGAGAGCAGATACGCAGTATTTT.

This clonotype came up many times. The CDR3 region is CASRSPGLAGQEQYF. The CDR3 DNA is TGTGCCAGCAGGTCTCCGGGACTAGCGGGTCAGGAGCAGTACTTC. V gene TRBV6-5 combines with J gene TRBJ2-7; TRBD2 aligns across 12 bases. The germline gives CDR1 MNHEY, CDR2 SVGAGI. The CDR3 loop spans 15 amino acids. V lost 6 bases, J lost 7 bases, and 10 bases stayed unmatched.

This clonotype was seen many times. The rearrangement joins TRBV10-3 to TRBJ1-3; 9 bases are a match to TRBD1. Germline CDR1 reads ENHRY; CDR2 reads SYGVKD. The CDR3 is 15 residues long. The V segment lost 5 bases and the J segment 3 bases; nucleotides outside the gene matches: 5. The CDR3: CAISSQGAGGNTIYF. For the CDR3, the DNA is TGTGCCATCAGTTCACAGGGGGCCGGTGGAAACACCATATATTTT.

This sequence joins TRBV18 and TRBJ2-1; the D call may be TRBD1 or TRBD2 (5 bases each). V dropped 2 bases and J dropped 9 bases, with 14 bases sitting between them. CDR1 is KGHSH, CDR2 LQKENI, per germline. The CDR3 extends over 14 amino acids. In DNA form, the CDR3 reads TGTGCCAGCTCACCAGGGGCCACGGCGGGTGAGCAGTTCTTC. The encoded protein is CASSPGATAGEQFF.